These T cell receptor beta chains were read from a single sample in a study of beta chain features in type 1 diabetes. The repertoire was sequenced with immunoSEQ multiplex PCR; TCRdb's copy has only in-frame clones and lacks some. Altogether about 150,000 clones are present, 8.5% to 12% being singletons, with the ten largest covering 1% to 1.5%. Sample: naive CD4+ T cells from blood. These receptors were collected from a man between 18 and 35 years old in good health. CDR3s include the opening cysteine and the closing phenylalanine or tryptophan. D genes are given only for firm matches. Clone size is stated in some rows and not others, as once, few, many or a class when expanded.

clone_size: many
v_call: TRBV18
cdr3_length: 17
d_call: -
j_call: TRBJ2-4
cdr3_aa: CASSPLEGPLAKNIQYF
cdr3_nt: TGTGCCAGCTCACCACTTGAGGGTCCGCTAGCCAAAAACATTCAGTACTTC

clone_size: few
v_call: TRBV30
cdr3_length: 17
d_call: TRBD1
j_call: TRBJ1-2
cdr3_aa: CAWSPGGTGGRIYGYTF
cdr3_nt: TGTGCCTGGAGTCCCGGGGGGACAGGGGGCCGCATCTATGGCTACACCTTC

clone_size: few
v_call: TRBV28
cdr3_length: 15
d_call: TRBD2
j_call: TRBJ2-3
cdr3_aa: CASSSASGFTDTQYF
cdr3_nt: TGTGCCAGCAGTTCTGCTAGCGGATTCACAGATACGCAGTATTTT

clone_size: -
v_call: TRBV18
cdr3_length: 14
d_call: -
j_call: TRBJ1-4
cdr3_aa: CASSQGFTNEKLFF
cdr3_nt: TGTGCCAGCTCACAGGGGTTTACGAATGAAAAACTGTTTTTT

clone_size: -
v_call: TRBV18
cdr3_length: 16
d_call: TRBD1
j_call: TRBJ1-6
cdr3_aa: CASSPATGTGNSPLHF
cdr3_nt: TGTGCCAGCTCACCGGCGACTGGGACAGGGAATTCACCCCTCCACTTT

clone_size: many
v_call: TRBV7-2
cdr3_length: 14
d_call: TRBD2
j_call: TRBJ2-3
cdr3_aa: CASSPRASGVTQYF
cdr3_nt: TGTGCCAGCAGCCCGAGGGCTAGCGGGGTTACGCAGTATTTT

clone_size: -
v_call: TRBV18
cdr3_length: 17
d_call: TRBD1
j_call: TRBJ2-5
cdr3_aa: CASSPGQTGLGEGTQYF
cdr3_nt: TGTGCCAGCTCACCAGGGCAGACAGGGCTTGGAGAAGGGACCCAGTACTTC

clone_size: -
v_call: TRBV7-8
cdr3_length: 15
d_call: -
j_call: TRBJ1-5
cdr3_aa: CASSPQWTVLQPQHF
cdr3_nt: TGTGCCAGCAGCCCCCAGTGGACAGTCCTTCAGCCCCAGCATTTT

clone_size: few
v_call: TRBV5-1
cdr3_length: 15
d_call: TRBD1
j_call: TRBJ1-1
cdr3_aa: CASSLIPGGNTEAFF
cdr3_nt: TGCGCCAGCAGCTTGATTCCAGGGGGGAACACTGAAGCTTTCTTT

clone_size: few
v_call: TRBV27
cdr3_length: 14
d_call: TRBD1
j_call: TRBJ1-5
cdr3_aa: CASSRGQGNQPQHF
cdr3_nt: TGTGCCAGCAGCCGCGGACAGGGCAATCAGCCCCAGCATTTT

clone_size: few
v_call: TRBV10-3
cdr3_length: 14
d_call: TRBD1
j_call: TRBJ2-7
cdr3_aa: CAISELDRAYEQYF
cdr3_nt: TGTGCCATCAGTGAACTGGACAGGGCCTACGAGCAGTACTTC

clone_size: -
v_call: TRBV4-1
cdr3_length: 15
d_call: -
j_call: TRBJ1-5
cdr3_aa: CASSQDSGEDQPQHF
cdr3_nt: TGCGCCAGCAGCCAAGATAGCGGGGAGGATCAGCCCCAGCATTTT

clone_size: many
v_call: TRBV29-1
cdr3_length: 12
d_call: -
j_call: TRBJ1-1
cdr3_aa: CSVTQLNTEAFF
cdr3_nt: TGCAGCGTTACACAGCTGAACACTGAAGCTTTCTTT

clone_size: few
v_call: TRBV14
cdr3_length: 15
d_call: TRBD2
j_call: TRBJ2-7
cdr3_aa: CASSWGGTVTYEQYF
cdr3_nt: TGTGCCAGCAGCTGGGGGGGGACTGTTACCTACGAGCAGTACTTC

clone_size: few
v_call: TRBV6-1
cdr3_length: 15
d_call: -
j_call: TRBJ1-2
cdr3_aa: CASSDPGASNYGYTF
cdr3_nt: TGTGCCAGCAGTGACCCAGGGGCCTCTAACTATGGCTACACCTTC

clone_size: once
v_call: TRBV9
cdr3_length: 15
d_call: -
j_call: TRBJ1-2
cdr3_aa: CASSPVVSGVGGYTF
cdr3_nt: TGTGCCAGCAGCCCAGTCGTGTCCGGGGTTGGAGGCTACACCTTC

clone_size: few
v_call: TRBV2
cdr3_length: 14
d_call: -
j_call: TRBJ1-6
cdr3_aa: CASSEGSIRSPLHF
cdr3_nt: TGTGCCAGCAGTGAGGGCAGTATTAGATCACCCCTCCACTTT

clone_size: -
v_call: TRBV7-2
cdr3_length: 15
d_call: TRBD2
j_call: TRBJ2-1
cdr3_aa: CASSPLAGGYNEQFF
cdr3_nt: TGTGCCAGCAGCCCACTAGCGGGGGGATACAATGAGCAGTTCTTC

clone_size: -
v_call: TRBV7-9
cdr3_length: 12
d_call: -
j_call: TRBJ2-5
cdr3_aa: CASTAKGETQYF
cdr3_nt: TGTGCCAGCACCGCCAAGGGGGAGACCCAGTACTTC

clone_size: few
v_call: TRBV7-6
cdr3_length: 14
d_call: TRBD1
j_call: TRBJ2-7
cdr3_aa: CASIGTGSPYEQYF
cdr3_nt: TGTGCCAGCATTGGGACAGGGTCTCCCTACGAGCAGTACTTC

clone_size: -
v_call: TRBV7-2
cdr3_length: 16
d_call: TRBD2
j_call: TRBJ2-1
cdr3_aa: CASSLASVAGGYEQFF
cdr3_nt: TGTGCCAGCAGCTTAGCGTCGGTAGCGGGGGGCTATGAGCAGTTCTTC

clone_size: many
v_call: TRBV2
cdr3_length: 14
d_call: -
j_call: TRBJ1-4
cdr3_aa: CASTKDRTDEKLFF
cdr3_nt: TGTGCCAGCACCAAAGACAGGACGGATGAAAAACTGTTTTTT

clone_size: many
v_call: TRBV15
cdr3_length: 14
d_call: TRBD2
j_call: TRBJ2-1
cdr3_aa: CATSREIAGGEQFF
cdr3_nt: TGTGCCACCAGCAGAGAGATAGCGGGGGGAGAGCAGTTCTTC

clone_size: many
v_call: TRBV5-1
cdr3_length: 13
d_call: TRBD1
j_call: TRBJ1-2
cdr3_aa: CASSTGQGDGYTF
cdr3_nt: TGCGCCAGCAGCACCGGACAGGGGGATGGCTACACCTTC

clone_size: -
v_call: TRBV5-6
cdr3_length: 14
d_call: TRBD1
j_call: TRBJ2-7
cdr3_aa: CASSLDRGQYEQYF
cdr3_nt: TGTGCCAGCAGCTTGGACAGGGGGCAGTACGAGCAGTACTTC

clone_size: -
v_call: TRBV19
cdr3_length: 14
d_call: -
j_call: TRBJ1-5
cdr3_aa: CASTQGGSNQPQHF
cdr3_nt: TGTGCCAGTACCCAGGGCGGAAGCAATCAGCCCCAGCATTTT

clone_size: many
v_call: TRBV7-2
cdr3_length: 15
d_call: -
j_call: TRBJ2-7
cdr3_aa: CASSPPNAGRYEQYF
cdr3_nt: TGTGCCAGCAGCCCACCGAATGCAGGGCGCTACGAGCAGTACTTC

clone_size: few
v_call: TRBV5-1
cdr3_length: 14
d_call: -
j_call: TRBJ2-5
cdr3_aa: CASSLGVGEETQYF
cdr3_nt: TGCGCCAGCAGCTTGGGGGTAGGGGAAGAGACCCAGTACTTC